This is a list of T cell receptor beta chains from one sample in a study of vaccination effects on CD4 cells after COVID-19. No antigens are known for them. Produced via immunoSEQ multiplex PCR; TCRdb's table is partial and in-frame only. This table has tens of thousands of clones, roughly 79% appearing once. The specimen was CD4+ T cells from PBMCs cultured with HCoV-NL63 spike peptides, collected before COVID-19 vaccination. These receptors all come from a human donor who received a COVID-19 vaccine. Each CDR3 is given with its conserved first and last residue. A D gene is named only where the DNA matches it firmly. Not every row has a clone size; where given, it reads once, few, many or a size class.

V	D	size	J	CDR3	DNA
TRBV13	TRBD1	few	TRBJ1-1	CASSSMTGRNTEAFF	TGTGCCAGCAGCTCCATGACAGGGAGGAACACTGAAGCTTTCTTT
TRBV6-5	TRBD1	-	TRBJ1-3	CASRRQGAAGNTIYF	TGTGCCAGCAGAAGACAGGGGGCTGCTGGAAACACCATATATTTT
TRBV4-2	-	-	TRBJ2-1	CASSQGAGGGAENEQFF	TGTGCCAGCAGCCAAGGGGCCGGTGGGGGGGCGGAGAATGAGCAGTTCTTC
TRBV19	-	-	TRBJ1-1	CASSIWFSQRMNTEAFF	TGTGCCAGTAGTATCTGGTTTTCGCAACGGATGAACACTGAAGCTTTCTTT
TRBV24-1	TRBD2	-	TRBJ2-1	CATSDSTLAASYNEQFF	TGTGCCACCAGTGACTCTACTCTAGCGGCCTCATACAATGAGCAGTTCTTC
TRBV4-3	-	-	TRBJ2-1	CASSQGLGPTGEQFF	TGCGCCAGCAGCCAAGGACTAGGCCCCACGGGTGAGCAGTTCTTC
TRBV2	TRBD1	-	TRBJ1-2	CASSELDRTRGYGYTF	TGTGCCAGCAGTGAATTGGACCGTACCAGGGGGTATGGCTACACCTTC
TRBV18	-	-	TRBJ1-2	CASSASTANYGYTF	TGTGCCAGCTCAGCTTCGACAGCGAACTATGGCTACACCTTC
TRBV6-1	-	-	TRBJ2-3	CASSVKDSPSTDTQYF	TGTGCCAGCAGTGTTAAGGACAGCCCTAGCACAGATACGCAGTATTTT
TRBV18	-	-	TRBJ1-1	CASSPINTAQVEAFF	TGTGCCAGCTCACCAATTAACACGGCACAGGTTGAAGCTTTCTTT
TRBV18	TRBD1	-	TRBJ1-2	CASSPDRVEGYTF	TGTGCCAGCTCACCCGACAGGGTTGAAGGCTACACCTTC
TRBV7-2	TRBD1	-	TRBJ2-5	CASSRDRNQETQYF	TGTGCCAGCAGCAGGGACAGGAACCAAGAGACCCAGTACTTC
TRBV10-3	-	-	TRBJ1-5	CATKGSGLSNQPQHF	TGTGCCACCAAAGGATCAGGGTTGAGCAATCAGCCCCAGCATTTT
TRBV28	-	-	TRBJ1-3	CASSVINSGNTIYF	TGTGCCAGCAGTGTGATTAACTCTGGAAACACCATATATTTT
TRBV19	-	few	TRBJ1-6	CASRMITGSYWSNSPLHF	TGTGCCAGTAGGATGATCACAGGGAGTTATTGGAGTAATTCACCCCTCCACTTT
TRBV24-1	-	-	TRBJ1-5	CATSRRQVYQPQHF	TGTGCCACCAGCCGCCGGCAAGTATACCAGCCCCAGCATTTT
TRBV19	TRBD2	-	TRBJ2-5	CASSRGAGGETQYF	TGTGCCAGTAGTAGAGGAGCGGGAGGAGAGACCCAGTACTTC
TRBV3-1/TRBV3-2	-	-	TRBJ1-2	CASSLLVANYGYTF	TGTGCCAGCAGCCTCCTGGTGGCTAACTATGGCTACACCTTC
TRBV19	-	-	TRBJ2-1	CASLGAKYNEQFF	TGTGCCAGCTTGGGAGCTAAATACAATGAGCAGTTCTTC
TRBV10-3	-	once	TRBJ2-2	CAISESRQSNTGELFF	TGTGCCATCAGTGAGTCAAGACAGTCCAACACCGGGGAGCTGTTTTTT
TRBV5-6	-	-	TRBJ2-2	CASSGDKTGELFF	TGTGCCAGCAGCGGGGACAAAACCGGGGAGCTGTTTTTT
TRBV11-2	-	-	TRBJ1-1	CASSFPGGTEAFF	TGTGCCAGCAGCTTCCCTGGAGGAACTGAAGCTTTCTTT
TRBV7-2	-	-	TRBJ2-3	CASSLGPGYTDTQYF	TGTGCCAGCAGCTTAGGTCCCGGGTACACAGATACGCAGTATTTT
TRBV6-5	-	once	TRBJ2-3	CASSYLEGSTDTQYF	TGTGCCAGCAGTTATCTCGAGGGTAGCACAGATACGCAGTATTTT
TRBV29-1	TRBD2	-	TRBJ2-3	CSAGGASGGTDTQYF	TGCAGCGCCGGGGGGGCTAGCGGGGGCACAGATACGCAGTATTTT
TRBV7-9	-	-	TRBJ1-2	CASSSFKGGGGYGYTF	TGTGCCAGCAGCTCCTTCAAGGGGGGCGGGGGCTATGGCTACACCTTC
TRBV10-3	TRBD2	-	TRBJ2-3	CAISEGASGVTQYF	TGTGCCATCAGTGAGGGGGCGAGCGGGGTTACGCAGTATTTT
TRBV4-3	TRBD2	once	TRBJ2-2	CASSQFSGGANTGELFF	TGCGCCAGCAGCCAATTTAGCGGGGGGGCCAACACCGGGGAGCTGTTTTTT
TRBV28	TRBD1	-	TRBJ1-5	CASSPRLKGAGDQPQHF	TGTGCCAGCAGTCCCCGATTAAAGGGGGCGGGCGATCAGCCCCAGCATTTT